What follows is one T cell receptor beta chain and its context. Some clones are missing from TCRdb's copy, which holds only in-frame ones; the method was immunoSEQ multiplex PCR. The data hold about 94,000 clones, with more than 65% observed a single time. This sample was included in a study of blood T cell repertoires in COVID-19. V lost 1 base and J 5 bases, leaving 5 bases between the germline ends. Germline values: CDR1 SEHNR, CDR2 FQNEAQ (reference sequence). CDR3 length: 13 residues. The receptor was derived from a man between 65 and 85 years old with COVID-19, enrolled during active disease. The sequenced sample was peripheral blood. The rearrangement joins TRBV7-9 to TRBJ1-4; D possibly corresponds to TRBD1 (5 bases). The CDR3 protein is CASSLEGNEKLFF. The CDR3 coding sequence is TGTGCCAGCAGCTTAGAGGGGAATGAAAAACTGTTTTTT.